The T cell receptor (beta chain) described here comes from a study of blood T cell repertoires in COVID-19. Study background: The United States, Italy and Spain were the sources of the acute and convalescent COVID-19 samples. T cells, B-cell-depleted T cells, or PBMCs supplied cDNA or gDNA.

Authors' analysis steps: The authors estimated nucleated cell counts from reference gene primer amplification. Clones were read by immunoSEQ multiplex PCR, and TCRdb kept only the in-frame ones, dropping some. From that table come the V and J calls and clone size; the DNA was used to work out D and trimming. The sample consists of about 160,000 clones, approximately 90% of them appearing once. CDR3 size: 14 residues. Per the germline V gene, CDR1 is SGHRS and CDR2 is YFSETQ. J lost 8 bases, V lost 0 bases, and 6 bases had no gene match. Sequencing was carried out using peripheral blood. This chain links TRBV5-1 with TRBJ1-2; 8 bases align to TRBD1. The TCR sequence derives from a man under 40 with COVID-19, enrolled during active disease. CDR3 coding DNA: TGCGCCAGCAGCTTGGGAGACAGGGGAGCAGGCTACACCTTC. Its protein product is CASSLGDRGAGYTF.